This paragraph covers one TCR beta chain sequence. Its antigen is not identified. This sample is part of a study of graft-versus-host responses after intestinal transplantation. Across the whole study: The recipients all started with anti-thymocyte globulin induction and then took tacrolimus and steroids for two to four years.

Generated by immunoSEQ multiplex PCR, the TCRdb table keeps only in-frame clones and is missing some. Among about 51,000 clones listed, roughly nine tenths were seen once. This CDR3 region has 14 residues. V shed 8 bases and J shed 0 bases, with 10 bases lying between them. Germline V lookup: CDR1 MDHEN, CDR2 SYDVKM. Study-wide points: Allografts of one patient group, those with graft-donor T cell macrochimerism, had high graft-versus-host to host-versus-graft clonal ratios. Analysis identified GvH clones in recipient marrow, with some appearing first in ileum or blood.

This sequence originates from a human donor who was the organ donor for an intestinal transplant. This sequence joins TRBV28 and TRBJ1-4; a possible D gene is TRBD1 (6 bases). The sequencing here drew on unstimulated CD4+ T cells sorted from spleen or lymph node cells, taken before transplant. As DNA, the CDR3 is TGTGCCAGCTGCCGGGACACAACTAATGAAAAACTGTTTTTT. It codes for CASCRDTTNEKLFF.